Shown below are 30 T cell receptor beta chains from a single sample sequenced in a study of T cells in localized non-small cell lung cancer. Only in-frame clones appear in the TCRdb table, and some are missing; sequencing was by immunoSEQ multiplex PCR. The sample has more than 20,000 clones, more than 70% seen once; the top ten hold about 15%. The material sequenced was PBMCs, taken before any cancer treatment. The source of these receptors is a woman aged 35 to 75 with stage II squamous cell lung carcinoma.

The chain is built from TRBV10-3 and TRBJ2-7, with TRBD1 matching over 10 bases. V shed 4 bases and J 4 bases; nucleotides not matched to a gene: 4. Germline V gene lookup returns CDR1 ENHRY and CDR2 SYGVKD. The CDR3 runs 14 residues. The CDR3 sequence is CAISAPGQGYEQYF. The CDR3 DNA is TGTGCCATCAGTGCCCCGGGACAGGGGTACGAGCAGTACTTC.

This clone was recorded a few times. The chain recombines TRBV7-9 with TRBJ1-5; D is ambiguous. V lost 5 bases and J lost 0, with 5 bases in between. The CDR3 has 13 amino acids. CDR1 and CDR2 (germline): SEHNR, FQNEAQ (reference sequence). For the CDR3, the DNA is TGTGCCAGCAGCGTCGATAGCAATCAGCCCCAGCATTTT. This gives the protein CASSVDSNQPQHF.

The chain has TRBV28 and TRBJ2-1; tentatively, D is TRBD2 (6 bases). This CDR3 region has 15 residues. Germline CDR1 is MDHEN and CDR2 is SYDVKM. The V gene lost 7 bases and the J gene lost 4 bases, with 17 bases spanning the gap. In DNA, the CDR3 is TGTGCCAGCACCGTAACGGGGGAGTCGTACAATGAGCAGTTCTTC. Translation: CASTVTGESYNEQFF. Using reference TRBV28 and TRBJ2-1 for the parts outside the CDR3, the full variable domain is DVKVTQSSRYLVKRTGEKVFLECVQDMDHENMFWYRQDPGLGLRLIYFSYDVKMKEKGDIPEGYSVSREKKERFSLILESASTNQTSMYLCASTVTGESYNEQFFGPGTRLTVL.

This clone was observed a handful of times. The chain uses TRBV28 and TRBJ1-5; D gene ambiguous. In germline, CDR1 is MDHEN, CDR2 SYDVKM. The V gene lost 8 bases and the J gene lost 1 base, with 12 bases spanning the gap. The CDR3 length is 14 residues. The CDR3: CASRGVLSNQPQHF. The CDR3 region has the DNA TGTGCCAGCCGGGGAGTTTTAAGCAATCAGCCCCAGCATTTT.

The chain carries TRBV29-1 and TRBJ2-1; tentative D call: TRBD1 (5 bases). The CDR3 contains 12 residues. Deletions cut 6 bases from V and 13 bases from J, with 19 bases between. Per the germline V gene, CDR1 is SQVTM and CDR2 is ANQGSEA. The chain's CDR3 is CSVVIQGYGQFF. DNA for the CDR3: TGCAGCGTGGTTATTCAGGGTTATGGACAGTTCTTC.

The rearrangement uses TRBV7-2 and TRBJ2-6; D call uncertain. From germline, CDR1 is SGHTA and CDR2 FQGNSA. The CDR3 spans 15 residues. V was trimmed by 5 bases and J by 3 bases, leaving 11 bases between them. CDR3 sequence (DNA): TGTGCCAGCAGCCCCGAACTGGGTGGGGCCAACGTCCTGACTTTC. This sequence encodes CASSPELGGANVLTF.

The V and J genes are TRBV28 and TRBJ2-1; 9 positions match TRBD2. This CDR3 region has 15 residues. Germline values: CDR1 MDHEN, CDR2 SYDVKM. V shed 8 bases, J shed 9 bases, and the junction held 14 bases outside the gene matches. This CDR3 reads CASSLGAGGPSEQFF. The CDR3 DNA reads TGTGCCAGCTCCCTGGGGGCGGGAGGGCCGAGTGAGCAGTTCTTC.

The chain combines TRBV7-9 with TRBJ2-5; D possibly matches TRBD1 or TRBD2 (6 bases each). V lost 6 bases and J lost 5, with 19 bases in between. The length of the CDR3 is 15 residues. Germline-derived CDR1 and CDR2 are SEHNR and FQNEAQ (reference sequence). The CDR3 loop reads CASSPSRGGGETQYF. CDR3 nucleotide sequence: TGTGCCAGCAGTCCGAGCAGGGGAGGAGGGGAGACCCAGTACTTC. Looking up the rest from reference TRBV7-9 and TRBJ2-5 gives the full variable domain: DTGVSQNPRHKITKRGQNVTFRCDPISEHNRLYWYRQTLGQGPEFLTYFQNEAQLEKSRLLSDRFSAERPKGSFSTLEIQRTEQGDSAMYLCASSPSRGGGETQYFGPGTRLLVL.

The CDR3 nucleotides are TGTGCCAGCAGACCCCACGGGGTCCGAGGAAACACCATATATTTT. The encoded protein is CASRPHGVRGNTIYF. J is TRBJ1-3 and V is TRBV28; D is ambiguous. The CDR3 runs to 15 residues. The V and J ends lost 6 bases and 4 bases respectively, with 16 bases between them. Germline V lookup: CDR1 MDHEN, CDR2 SYDVKM.

J is TRBJ2-6 and V is TRBV5-1; D ambiguous. Germline V gives CDR1 SGHRS, CDR2 YFSETQ. CDR3 size: 16 residues. V was trimmed by 0 bases and J by 2 bases, leaving 9 bases between them. The CDR3 protein is CASSLAPFAGANVLTF. CDR3 coding DNA: TGCGCCAGCAGCTTGGCTCCCTTTGCTGGGGCCAACGTCCTGACTTTC.

The chain is built from TRBV30 and TRBJ2-5, with 10 bases lining up with TRBD2. The CDR3 is made up of 14 amino acids. V shed 4 bases and J 4 bases; nucleotides not matched to a gene: 6. Germline-derived CDR1 and CDR2 are GTSNPN and SVGIG (reference sequence). CDR3 loop: CAWTKAGGPETQYF. In nucleotides, the CDR3 is TGTGCCTGGACCAAAGCGGGAGGGCCAGAGACCCAGTACTTC.

V and J are TRBV7-9 and TRBJ1-1; D is possibly TRBD1 (5 bases). V was cut by 0 bases and J by 4 bases, with 9 bases left in between. The V gene's germline CDR1 is SEHNR and CDR2 FQNEAQ (reference sequence). This CDR3 is built from 14 residues. The CDR3, as DNA: TGTGCCAGCAGCTTAGCGTACCAGGGCACTGAAGCTTTCTTT. Translation: CASSLAYQGTEAFF.

This clone occurred a few times. V gene TRBV13 combines with J gene TRBJ1-1; no definite D call. The V end lost 0 bases, the J end lost 0 bases, and 5 bases lay between the germline ends. The germline gives CDR1 PRHDT, CDR2 FYEKMQ (reference sequence). CDR3 length equals 14 residues. DNA for the CDR3: TGTGCCAGCAGCTTAGGCGACATGAACACTGAAGCTTTCTTT. This sequence encodes CASSLGDMNTEAFF.

This chain uses TRBV4-2 with TRBJ1-2, with D unresolved. Germline-derived CDR1 and CDR2 are LGHNA and YNFKEQ. There are 13 residues in the CDR3. V was cut by 5 bases and J by 6 bases, with 13 bases left in between. The CDR3 spells CASSFSGLDGYTF. CDR3 DNA: TGTGCCAGCAGCTTTAGCGGGCTTGATGGCTACACCTTC.

The V call is TRBV19, the J call TRBJ2-2, with D perhaps matching TRBD1 (5 bases). The ends were cut back, 7 bases at V and 6 bases at J, with 15 bases in the middle. Germline values: CDR1 LNHDA, CDR2 SQIVND (reference sequence). This CDR3 comprises 14 residues. The CDR3 here is CASTVQSGSGELFF. The CDR3 DNA follows: TGTGCCAGTACCGTTCAGTCAGGGTCCGGGGAGCTGTTTTTT. Based on the CDR3 plus reference TRBV19 and TRBJ2-2, the full variable domain is DGGITQSPKYLFRKEGQNVTLSCEQNLNHDAMYWYRQDPGQGLRLIYYSQIVNDFQKGDIAEGYSVSREKKESFPLTVTSAQKNPTAFYLCASTVQSGSGELFFGEGSRLTVL.

This chain uses TRBV9 with TRBJ2-3, with TRBD2 matching 8 bases. This CDR3 comprises 15 residues. Germline V gives CDR1 SGDLS, CDR2 YYNGEE. The V and J ends lost 1 base and 4 bases, in that order; junction bases with no gene match: 5. The CDR3 reads CASSVSGREADTQYF. In DNA form, the CDR3 reads TGTGCCAGCAGCGTAAGTGGGCGGGAGGCAGATACGCAGTATTTT.

J is TRBJ2-2 and V is TRBV5-6; 10 bases match TRBD2. V was clipped by 3 bases and J by 5 bases; unmatched bases: 13. Germline loops: CDR1 SGHDT, CDR2 YYEEEE. This CDR3 comprises 18 residues. In nucleotides, the CDR3 is TGTGCCAGCAGCTGGGGGCTGGGACTAGCGAGAAAGACCGGGGAGCTGTTTTTT. It encodes CASSWGLGLARKTGELFF.

This chain links TRBV7-9 with TRBJ2-7; 13 bases agree with TRBD2. CDR3 length equals 18 residues. Losses at the gene ends were 1 base for V and 4 bases for J; bases not matched to a gene: 10. The germline gives CDR1 SEHNR, CDR2 FQNEAQ (reference sequence). The CDR3 DNA reads as TGTGCCAGCAGCTTAGGTGGACTAGCGGGAGCCAGACGGTACGAGCAGTACTTC. Its protein product is CASSLGGLAGARRYEQYF.

This chain connects TRBV7-8 to TRBJ2-7; D gene ambiguous. The CDR3 is made up of 13 amino acids. CDR1 and CDR2 (germline): SGHVS, FQNEAQ. V was trimmed by 5 bases and J by 6 bases, leaving 14 bases between them. The CDR3 sequence: CASSTRIAVEQYF. The DNA of the CDR3 is TGTGCCAGCAGCACCCGTATAGCAGTCGAGCAGTACTTC.

This rearrangement joins TRBV28 to TRBJ1-6, with D unclear. With 5 bases removed from V and 7 bases from J, the gap between germline ends came to 9 bases. There are 13 residues in the CDR3. The germline V gene has CDR1 MDHEN and CDR2 SYDVKM. Written as DNA, the CDR3 is TGTGCCAGCAGTGCGTTGGGGAATTCACCCCTCCACTTT. It translates to CASSALGNSPLHF.

This clone is deemed medium-sized (0.01 to 0.1%). This chain connects TRBV9 to TRBJ2-2, with D possibly called TRBD1 or TRBD2 (6 bases each). CDR3 size: 16 residues. V lost 0 bases, J lost 4 bases, and 13 bases lay in between. Germline V lookup: CDR1 SGDLS, CDR2 YYNGEE. DNA for the CDR3: TGTGCCAGCAGCGTAGAGGGGGGTTCAGTCACCGGGGAGCTGTTTTTT. Encoded protein: CASSVEGGSVTGELFF.

CDR3 region: CASSPDSGAGGPYSQFF. The CDR3 region has the DNA TGTGCCAGCTCACCCGACAGTGGCGCGGGAGGGCCCTATTCGCAGTTCTTC. The V call is TRBV18, the J call TRBJ2-1; 9 nucleotides line up with TRBD2. The length of the CDR3 is 17 residues. The germline V gene has CDR1 KGHSH and CDR2 LQKENI. The ends lost 3 bases at V and 12 bases at J; junction bases unmatched: 18.

CDR3 loop: CASSPPGQVYGYTF. Written as DNA, the CDR3 is TGCGCCAGCAGCCCCCCGGGACAGGTCTATGGCTACACCTTC. The chain employs TRBV4-1 and TRBJ1-2, with 8 positions matching TRBD1. Per germline, CDR1 MGHRA and CDR2 YSYEKL. J gave up 4 bases and V 4 bases, and 5 bases lay outside the gene matches. The CDR3 has 14 amino acids.

This clone has more than one count but fewer than ten. The gene calls are TRBV6-4 and TRBJ2-1; D might be TRBD1 (6 bases). Trimming shortened V by 6 bases and J by 6 bases, and 15 bases separated the two germline ends. The CDR3 is 14 residues long. From germline, CDR1 is MRHNA and CDR2 SNTAGT. CDR3 amino acids: CASSGDMTSNEQFF. In nucleotides, the CDR3 is TGTGCCAGCAGCGGGGACATGACCAGCAATGAGCAGTTCTTC.

The CDR3 is CASSRGATGTGPQHF. The CDR3 DNA reads TGTGCCAGCAGCCGAGGGGCGACAGGGACGGGGCCCCAGCATTTT. The rearrangement links TRBV7-6 to TRBJ1-5, with 7 positions matching TRBD1. CDR3 length: 15 amino acids. The germline CDR1 and CDR2 sequences are SGHVS and FNYEAQ. With V trimmed by 5 bases and J by 9 bases, 13 bases remained unmatched.

V usage is TRBV4-2 and J usage is TRBJ1-2, with 7 bases identical to TRBD1. The germline V gene has CDR1 LGHNA and CDR2 YNFKEQ. V was pared by 1 base and J by 6 bases, with 14 bases of the junction left unmatched. The CDR3 has 17 residues. CDR3 DNA sequence: TGTGCCAGCAGCCAAGCGTTGACAGGGCGGAAAAGGGATGGCTACACCTTC. Protein product: CASSQALTGRKRDGYTF.

V usage is TRBV7-2 and J usage is TRBJ1-5, with 7 nucleotides matching TRBD1. This CDR3 has 15 residues. Germline lookup yields CDR1 SGHTA and CDR2 FQGNSA. J was trimmed by 3 bases and V by 5 bases; bases with no gene match: 7. CDR3 region: CASSLRGGLNQPQHF. As DNA, the CDR3 is TGTGCCAGCAGCCTCCGAGGGGGCCTCAATCAGCCCCAGCATTTT.

This CDR3 reads CASRTLAGERHNEQFF. The CDR3, as DNA: TGTGCCAGCAGAACACTAGCGGGAGAACGCCACAATGAGCAGTTCTTC. The rearrangement links TRBV11-2 to TRBJ2-1; 11 positions match TRBD2. The CDR3 length is 16 residues. CDR1 is SGHAT, CDR2 FQNNGV, per germline. V lost 6 bases, J lost 5 bases, and 9 bases stayed unmatched.

The chain joins TRBV7-3 to TRBJ2-1; tentatively, D is TRBD1 or TRBD2 (5 bases each). The CDR3 is 14 residues long. Trimming cost V 0 bases and J 15 bases, with 18 bases left between them. Germline CDR1 is SGHTA and CDR2 is FQGTGA. CDR3 residues: CASSLTHVGERRFF. CDR3 bases: TGTGCCAGCAGCTTAACCCATGTGGGGGAACGACGGTTCTTC.

The chain carries TRBV19 and TRBJ2-5, with 9 bases lining up with TRBD2. The J segment lost 5 bases and the V segment lost 3 bases, leaving 10 bases of the junction unmatched. The CDR3 length is 16 residues. Germline V gene data show CDR1 as LNHDA and CDR2 as SQIVND (reference sequence). This chain's CDR3 is CASSIRSSGVVETQYF. The CDR3, as DNA: TGTGCCAGTAGTATTCGGTCTAGCGGGGTAGTGGAGACCCAGTACTTC. Full variable domain (outside the CDR3, taken from reference TRBV19 and TRBJ2-5): DGGITQSPKYLFRKEGQNVTLSCEQNLNHDAMYWYRQDPGQGLRLIYYSQIVNDFQKGDIAEGYSVSREKKESFPLTVTSAQKNPTAFYLCASSIRSSGVVETQYFGPGTRLLVL.